The 11 T cell receptor beta chains below were found in one sample sequenced in a study of T cells in Graves' hyperthyroidism and ophthalmopathy. Template material for amplifying TCR beta CDR3 regions consisted of RNA transcripts. First-round RT-PCR of the TCR CDR3 relied on the HTBI primer set. TCRdb reanalysed the multiplex PCR reads using MiXCR and keeps one entry per CDR3 protein. The sample carries roughly 420,000 distinct CDR3 sequences, around 15% recorded once. The sample was blood. The source of these receptors is a woman younger than 35 with Graves' hyperthyroidism.

This clonotype occurred a few times. This rearrangement joins TRBV5-1 to TRBJ2-3; 8 bases agree with TRBD2. The CDR3 has 16 residues. Germline-derived CDR1 and CDR2 are SGHRS and YFSETQ. Trimming removed 0 bases from V and 3 bases from J; junction bases left unmatched: 6. CDR3 loop: CASSLEAGARTDTQYF. CDR3 bases: TGCGCCAGCAGCTTGGAAGCGGGAGCAAGGACAGATACGCAGTATTTT.

This clonotype came up many times. This chain links TRBV27 with TRBJ2-7; 9 bases map to TRBD2. The V segment lost 5 bases and the J segment 3 bases; nucleotides outside the gene matches: 5. CDR1 is MNHEY, CDR2 SMNVEV, per germline (reference sequence). The CDR3 length is 14 residues. DNA of the CDR3: TGTGCCAGCAGTCTGACTAGCGGACTCTACGAGCAGTACTTC. This codes for CASSLTSGLYEQYF.

This clonotype was seen more than once but under ten times. The gene calls are TRBV9 and TRBJ1-4; 10 bases line up with TRBD1. Germline CDR1 reads SGDLS; CDR2 reads YYNGEE. The CDR3 is 16 amino acids. J gave up 4 bases and V 4 bases, and 7 bases lay outside the gene matches. The DNA of the CDR3 is TGTGCCAGCAGCAGCCGGGACAGGGGAGATAATGAAAAACTGTTTTTT. Translating gives CASSSRDRGDNEKLFF.

This clonotype was seen repeatedly, ten times or more. This chain connects TRBV20-1 to TRBJ2-3, with 7 bases fitting TRBD2. CDR1 is DFQATT and CDR2 is SNEGSKA in the germline V gene (reference sequence). The CDR3 is made up of 12 amino acids. J was trimmed by 9 bases and V by 4 bases; bases with no gene match: 7. This chain's CDR3 is CSATREVGTQYF. Here the CDR3 DNA reads TGCAGTGCTACCCGGGAGGTAGGAACGCAGTATTTT.

This clonotype was observed at least ten times. The chain joins TRBV20-1 to TRBJ2-3; 7 positions agree with TRBD2. V was pared by 1 base and J by 2 bases, with 6 bases of the junction left unmatched. CDR1 is DFQATT, CDR2 SNEGSKA, per germline (reference sequence). The length of the CDR3 is 15 residues. The CDR3 region is CSARGSGIYTDTQYF. The CDR3 region has the DNA TGCAGTGCTAGAGGGAGCGGGATTTACACAGATACGCAGTATTTT.

V is TRBV6-5 and J is TRBJ1-1; D unclear. Germline CDR1 reads MNHEY; CDR2 reads SVGAGI. This CDR3 region has 15 residues. V dropped 2 bases and J dropped 0 bases, with 10 bases sitting between them. In DNA form, the CDR3 reads TGTGCCAGCAGTTACGGCGCGGGGATGAACACTGAAGCTTTCTTT. Protein product: CASSYGAGMNTEAFF.

There are many counts of this clonotype. CDR3 residues: CASSPGTGGWNTEAFF. CDR3 DNA sequence: TGCGCCAGCAGCCCAGGGACAGGGGGGTGGAACACTGAAGCTTTCTTT. The chain has TRBV5-1 and TRBJ1-1; 11 bases match TRBD1. The CDR3 runs to 16 residues. From germline, CDR1 is SGHRS and CDR2 YFSETQ. V dropped 4 bases and J dropped 1; count of bases not matched to a gene: 6.

This clonotype was recorded many times. This chain links TRBV30 with TRBJ2-3, with 7 bases identical to TRBD2. With V trimmed by 2 bases and J by 2 bases, 4 bases remained unmatched. CDR3 length equals 14 residues. CDR1 is GTSNPN and CDR2 is SVGIG in the germline V gene (reference sequence). CDR3 region: CAWSSAGLTDTQYF. The DNA of the CDR3 is TGTGCCTGGAGTTCAGCGGGACTCACAGATACGCAGTATTTT.

This clonotype was recorded a few times. This chain uses TRBV6-5 with TRBJ1-2; D not resolved. The germline gives CDR1 MNHEY, CDR2 SVGAGI. The CDR3 is 14 residues long. With 4 bases removed from V and 2 bases from J, the gap between germline ends came to 11 bases. CDR3 nucleotides: TGTGCCAGCAGTTCCGTCCAAGCGAACTATGGCTACACCTTC. Protein product: CASSSVQANYGYTF.

The chain joins TRBV6-1 to TRBJ2-7; 8 nucleotides align to TRBD1. Trimming cost V 2 bases and J 3 bases; bases outside gene matches: 6. CDR3 length: 15 residues. Germline V gene sequence: CDR1 MNHNS, CDR2 SASEGT. The CDR3 DNA reads as TGTGCCAGCAGTGAAATGCAGACAGGGGACTACGAGCAGTACTTC. Amino acids: CASSEMQTGDYEQYF.

In regard to this clonotype: At one of its ends the junction is not consistent with the germline gene, which may arise from a read error. The V call is TRBV5-1, the J call TRBJ2-7; no reliable D call. CDR1 and CDR2 (germline): SGHRS, YFSETQ. This CDR3 has 12 residues. Written as DNA, the CDR3 is TGTGCCAGCAGTAGGAGTCCGGACGAGCAGTACTTC. It encodes CASSRSPDEQYF. The variable domain in full, with the rest retrieved from reference TRBV5-1 and TRBJ2-7, is KAGVTQTPRYLIKTRGQQVTLSCSPISGHRSVSWYQQTPGQGLQFLFEYFSETQRNKGNFPGRFSGRQFSNSRSEMNVSTLELGDSALYLCASSRSPDEQYFGPGTRLTVT.